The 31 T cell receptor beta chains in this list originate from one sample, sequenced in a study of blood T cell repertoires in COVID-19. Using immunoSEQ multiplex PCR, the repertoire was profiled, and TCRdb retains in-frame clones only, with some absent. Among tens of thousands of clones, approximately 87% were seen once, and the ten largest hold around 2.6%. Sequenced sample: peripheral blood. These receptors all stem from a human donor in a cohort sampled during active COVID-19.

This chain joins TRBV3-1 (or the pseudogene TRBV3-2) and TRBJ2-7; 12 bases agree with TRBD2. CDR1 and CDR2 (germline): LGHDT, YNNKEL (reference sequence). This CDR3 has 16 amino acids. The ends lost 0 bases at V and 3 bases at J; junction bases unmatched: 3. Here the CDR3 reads CASSQDVLAGGYEQYF. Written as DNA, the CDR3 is TGTGCCAGCAGCCAAGATGTACTAGCGGGGGGCTACGAGCAGTACTTC.

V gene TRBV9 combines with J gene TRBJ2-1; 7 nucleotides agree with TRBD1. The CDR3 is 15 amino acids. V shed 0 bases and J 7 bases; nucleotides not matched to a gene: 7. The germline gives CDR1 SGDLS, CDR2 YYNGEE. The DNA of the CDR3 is TGTGCCAGCAGCGTAGAAGGGGGCAAGAGGAATGAGCAGTTCTTC. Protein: CASSVEGGKRNEQFF.

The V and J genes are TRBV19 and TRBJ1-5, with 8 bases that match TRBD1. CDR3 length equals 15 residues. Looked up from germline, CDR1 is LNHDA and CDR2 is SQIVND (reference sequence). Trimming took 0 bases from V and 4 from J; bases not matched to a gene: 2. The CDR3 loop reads CASSIDRGPNQPQHF. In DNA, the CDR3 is TGTGCCAGTAGTATAGACAGGGGGCCTAATCAGCCCCAGCATTTT.

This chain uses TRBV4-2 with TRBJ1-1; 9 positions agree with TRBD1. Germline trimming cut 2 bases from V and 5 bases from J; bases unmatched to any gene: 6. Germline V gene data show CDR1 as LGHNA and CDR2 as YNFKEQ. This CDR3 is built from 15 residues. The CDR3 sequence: CASSQKQGAVTEAFF. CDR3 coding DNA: TGTGCCAGCAGCCAAAAACAGGGGGCTGTGACTGAAGCTTTCTTT.

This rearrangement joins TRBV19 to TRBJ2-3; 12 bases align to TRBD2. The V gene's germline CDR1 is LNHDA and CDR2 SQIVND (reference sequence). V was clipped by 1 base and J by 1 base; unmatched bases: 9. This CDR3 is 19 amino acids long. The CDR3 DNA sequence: TGTGCCAGTAGTATAGTACTAGCGGGAGGATTTAAACGCACAGATACGCAGTATTTT. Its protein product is CASSIVLAGGFKRTDTQYF.

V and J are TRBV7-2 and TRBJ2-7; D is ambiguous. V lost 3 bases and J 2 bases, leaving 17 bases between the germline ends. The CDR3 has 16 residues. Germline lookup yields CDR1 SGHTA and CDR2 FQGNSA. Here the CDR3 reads CASSFPLYRTAYEQYF. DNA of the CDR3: TGTGCCAGCAGCTTCCCCCTTTATAGAACCGCCTACGAGCAGTACTTC. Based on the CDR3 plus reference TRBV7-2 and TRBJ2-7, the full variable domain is GAGVSQSPSNKVTEKGKDVELRCDPISGHTALYWYRQSLGQGLEFLIYFQGNSAPDKSGLPSDRFSAERTGGSVSTLTIQRTQQEDSAVYLCASSFPLYRTAYEQYFGPGTRLTVT.

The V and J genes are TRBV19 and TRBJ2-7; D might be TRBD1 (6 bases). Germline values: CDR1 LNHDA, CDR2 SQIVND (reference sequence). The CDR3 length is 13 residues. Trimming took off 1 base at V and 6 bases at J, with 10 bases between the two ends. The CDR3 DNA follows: TGTGCCAGTAGTATAGCAGCAGGGGTCGAGCAGTACTTC. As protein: CASSIAAGVEQYF.

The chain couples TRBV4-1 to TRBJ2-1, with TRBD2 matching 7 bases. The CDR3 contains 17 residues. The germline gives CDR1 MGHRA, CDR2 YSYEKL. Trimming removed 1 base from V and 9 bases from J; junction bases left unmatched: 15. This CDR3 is CASSQVNRGVVGGEQFF. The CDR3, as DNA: TGCGCCAGCAGCCAAGTGAACCGGGGGGTGGTTGGGGGTGAGCAGTTCTTC.

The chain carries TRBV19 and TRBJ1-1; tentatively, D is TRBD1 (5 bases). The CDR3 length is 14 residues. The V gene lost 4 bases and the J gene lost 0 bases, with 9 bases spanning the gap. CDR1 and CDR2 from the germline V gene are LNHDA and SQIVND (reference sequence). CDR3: CASSTSGMNTEAFF. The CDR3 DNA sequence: TGTGCCAGTAGTACCTCAGGGATGAACACTGAAGCTTTCTTT.

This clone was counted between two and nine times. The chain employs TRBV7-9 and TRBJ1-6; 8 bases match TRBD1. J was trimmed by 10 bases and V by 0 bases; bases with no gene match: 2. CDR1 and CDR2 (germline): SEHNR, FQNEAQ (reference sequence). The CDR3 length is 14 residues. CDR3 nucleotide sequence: TGTGCCAGCAGCTTAGCCAGGGGGCAATCACCCCTCCACTTT. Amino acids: CASSLARGQSPLHF.

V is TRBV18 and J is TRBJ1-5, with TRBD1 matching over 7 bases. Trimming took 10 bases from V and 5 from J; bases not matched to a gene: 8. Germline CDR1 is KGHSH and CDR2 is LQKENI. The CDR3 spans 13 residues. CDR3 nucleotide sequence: TGTGCCACGCAACAAACAGGGGATCAGCCCCAGCATTTT. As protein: CATQQTGDQPQHF.

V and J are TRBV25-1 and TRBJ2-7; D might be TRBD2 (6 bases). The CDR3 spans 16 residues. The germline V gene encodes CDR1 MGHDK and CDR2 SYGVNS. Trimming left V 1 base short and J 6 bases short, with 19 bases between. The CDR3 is CASSELVTARGTEQYF. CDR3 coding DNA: TGTGCCAGCAGTGAATTAGTAACAGCTCGGGGGACCGAGCAGTACTTC.

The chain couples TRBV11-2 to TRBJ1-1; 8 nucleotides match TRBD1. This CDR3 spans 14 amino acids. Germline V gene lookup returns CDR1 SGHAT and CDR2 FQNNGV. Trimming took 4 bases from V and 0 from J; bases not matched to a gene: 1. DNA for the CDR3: TGTGCCAGCAGCTGGGGACAGGTGAACACTGAAGCTTTCTTT. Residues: CASSWGQVNTEAFF.

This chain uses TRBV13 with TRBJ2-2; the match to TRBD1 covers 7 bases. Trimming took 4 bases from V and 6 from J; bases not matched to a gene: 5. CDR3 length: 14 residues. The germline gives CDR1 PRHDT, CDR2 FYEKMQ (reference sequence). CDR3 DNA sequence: TGTGCCAGCAGCTCGCAACAGGGGTCCGGGGAGCTGTTTTTT. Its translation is CASSSQQGSGELFF.

CDR3 sequence: CASSSDGSGRSHEQYF. The DNA of the CDR3 is TGCGCCAGCAGCAGTGATGGGAGCGGGAGGTCGCACGAGCAGTACTTC. This sequence joins TRBV5-1 and TRBJ2-7; 9 bases are shared with TRBD2. Germline CDR1 reads SGHRS; CDR2 reads YFSETQ. The length of the CDR3 is 16 residues. Trimming at V came to 4 bases and at J to 5 bases, leaving 13 bases not matched to a gene. The full variable domain, its missing parts supplied by reference TRBV5-1 and TRBJ2-7, is KAGVTQTPRYLIKTRGQQVTLSCSPISGHRSVSWYQQTPGQGLQFLFEYFSETQRNKGNFPGRFSGRQFSNSRSEMNVSTLELGDSALYLCASSSDGSGRSHEQYFGPGTRLTVT.

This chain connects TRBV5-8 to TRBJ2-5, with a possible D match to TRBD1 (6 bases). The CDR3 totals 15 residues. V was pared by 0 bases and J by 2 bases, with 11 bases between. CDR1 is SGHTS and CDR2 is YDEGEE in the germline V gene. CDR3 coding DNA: TGTGCCAGCAGCTTGGGATTGGACAGTCAAGAGACCCAGTACTTC. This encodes CASSLGLDSQETQYF.

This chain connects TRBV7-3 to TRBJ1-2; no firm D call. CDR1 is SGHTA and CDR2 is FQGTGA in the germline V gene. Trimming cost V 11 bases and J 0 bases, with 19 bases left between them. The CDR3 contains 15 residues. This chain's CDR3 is CARQWASRANYGYTF. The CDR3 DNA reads TGTGCCCGCCAATGGGCATCCCGAGCTAACTATGGCTACACCTTC.

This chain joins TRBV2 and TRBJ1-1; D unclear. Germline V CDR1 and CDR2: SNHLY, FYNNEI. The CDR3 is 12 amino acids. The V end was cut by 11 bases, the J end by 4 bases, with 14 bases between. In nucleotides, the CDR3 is TGTGCCGGGAGGGCCGCAATCACTGAAGCTTTCTTT. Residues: CAGRAAITEAFF.

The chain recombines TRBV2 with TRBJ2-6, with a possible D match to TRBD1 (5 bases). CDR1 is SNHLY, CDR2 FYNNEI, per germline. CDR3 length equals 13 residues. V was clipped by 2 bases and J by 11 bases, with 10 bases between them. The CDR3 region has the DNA TGTGCCAGCAGTGAACAGGGTTTTGACGTCCTGACTTTC. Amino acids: CASSEQGFDVLTF.

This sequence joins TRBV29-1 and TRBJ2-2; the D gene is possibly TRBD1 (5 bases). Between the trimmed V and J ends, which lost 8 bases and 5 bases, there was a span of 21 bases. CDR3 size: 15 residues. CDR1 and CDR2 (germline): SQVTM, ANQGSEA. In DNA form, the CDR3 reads TGCAGCATCCTGACAGTTCCGGTGGAGACCGGGGAGCTGTTTTTT. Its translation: CSILTVPVETGELFF.

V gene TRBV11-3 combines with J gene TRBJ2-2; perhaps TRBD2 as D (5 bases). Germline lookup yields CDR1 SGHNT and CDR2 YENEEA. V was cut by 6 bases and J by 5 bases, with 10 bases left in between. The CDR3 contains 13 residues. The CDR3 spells CASSYGVTGELFF. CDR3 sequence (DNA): TGTGCCAGCAGTTACGGGGTTACCGGGGAGCTGTTTTTT.

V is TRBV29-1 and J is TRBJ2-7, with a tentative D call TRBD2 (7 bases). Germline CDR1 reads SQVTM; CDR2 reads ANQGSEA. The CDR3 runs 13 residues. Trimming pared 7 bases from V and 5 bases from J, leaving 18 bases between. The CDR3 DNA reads TGCAGCGCCATGCCTCAGGGGAGGGACGAGCAGTACTTC. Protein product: CSAMPQGRDEQYF.

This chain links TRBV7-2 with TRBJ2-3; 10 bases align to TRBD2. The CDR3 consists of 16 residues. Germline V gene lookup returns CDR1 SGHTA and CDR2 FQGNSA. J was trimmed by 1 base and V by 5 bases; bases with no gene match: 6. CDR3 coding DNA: TGTGCCAGCAGCGCGAGCGGGGGGGCGGGCACAGATACGCAGTATTTT. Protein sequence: CASSASGGAGTDTQYF.

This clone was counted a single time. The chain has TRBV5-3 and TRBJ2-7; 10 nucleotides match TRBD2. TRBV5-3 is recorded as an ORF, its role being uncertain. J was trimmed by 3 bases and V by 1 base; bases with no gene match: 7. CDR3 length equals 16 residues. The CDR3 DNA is TGTGCCAGAAGCTTGACCGGGACTAGCGAAAACTACGAGCAGTACTTC. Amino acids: CARSLTGTSENYEQYF.

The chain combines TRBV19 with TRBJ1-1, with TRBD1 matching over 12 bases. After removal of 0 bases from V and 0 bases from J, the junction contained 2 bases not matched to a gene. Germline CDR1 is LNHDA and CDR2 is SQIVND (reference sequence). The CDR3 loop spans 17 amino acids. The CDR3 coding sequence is TGTGCCAGTAGTATAGAGGGACAGGGGGCCTTGAACACTGAAGCTTTCTTT. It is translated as CASSIEGQGALNTEAFF.

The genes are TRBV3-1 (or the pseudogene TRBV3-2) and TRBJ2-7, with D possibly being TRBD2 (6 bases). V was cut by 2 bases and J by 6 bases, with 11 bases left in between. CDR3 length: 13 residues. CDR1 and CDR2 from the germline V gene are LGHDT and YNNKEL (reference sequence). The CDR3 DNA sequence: TGTGCCAGCAGCCAACCCCAGGGAGGCGAGCAGTACTTC. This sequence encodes CASSQPQGGEQYF.

The CDR3 reads CASSPPGTFREMVDTQYF. CDR3 nucleotides: TGCGCCAGCAGCCCCCCCGGGACTTTCAGGGAGATGGTAGATACGCAGTATTTT. The chain recombines TRBV5-1 with TRBJ2-3, with a weak D call TRBD2 (6 bases). Germline V gene data show CDR1 as SGHRS and CDR2 as YFSETQ. V was trimmed by 4 bases and J by 5 bases, leaving 26 bases between them. This CDR3 contains 18 residues.

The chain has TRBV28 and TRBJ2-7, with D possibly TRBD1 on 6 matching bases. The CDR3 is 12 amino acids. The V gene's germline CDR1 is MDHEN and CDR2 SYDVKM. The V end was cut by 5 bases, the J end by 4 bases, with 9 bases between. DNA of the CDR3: TGTGCCAGCAGTCCCGACAGGTACGAGCAGTACTTC. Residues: CASSPDRYEQYF.

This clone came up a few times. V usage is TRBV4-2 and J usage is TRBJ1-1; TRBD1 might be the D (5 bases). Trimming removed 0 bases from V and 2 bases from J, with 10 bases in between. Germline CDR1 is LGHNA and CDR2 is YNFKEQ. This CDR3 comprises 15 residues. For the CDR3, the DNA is TGTGCCAGCAGCCAAGATATACAGGCAAACACTGAAGCTTTCTTT. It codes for CASSQDIQANTEAFF.

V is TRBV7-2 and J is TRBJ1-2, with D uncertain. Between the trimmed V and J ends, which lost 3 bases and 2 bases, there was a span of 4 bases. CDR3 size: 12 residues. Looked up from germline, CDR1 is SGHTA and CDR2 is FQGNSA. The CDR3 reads CASSFLNYGYTF. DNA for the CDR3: TGTGCCAGCAGCTTCCTCAACTATGGCTACACCTTC.

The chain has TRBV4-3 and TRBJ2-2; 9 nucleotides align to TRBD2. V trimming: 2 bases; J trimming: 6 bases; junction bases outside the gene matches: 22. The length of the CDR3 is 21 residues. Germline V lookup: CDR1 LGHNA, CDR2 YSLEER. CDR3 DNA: TGCGCCAGCAGCCAACCTACACGATGGAGTAGCGGGAGTAGCGATCCCGGGGAGCTGTTTTTT. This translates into CASSQPTRWSSGSSDPGELFF.